A selection of T cell receptor beta chains follows, all from one sample in a study of identical twins. TCRdb reanalysed the 5' RACE reads using MiXCR and keeps one entry per CDR3 protein. The sample includes just over 450,000 distinct CDR3 sequences, around 14% seen only once; the top ten take 0.4% to 0.55%. The same sample was also studied in work on yellow fever vaccine responses in identical twins.

The sample taken for sequencing was CD4+ T cells sorted from blood. These receptors all come from a woman between 18 and 29 years old in good health. CDR3s leave out the opening cysteine and the closing phenylalanine or tryptophan. A clone size is listed for some rows: how often the clone was seen (once, few, many), or a class if it is expanded.

v_gene: TRBV23-1; j_gene: TRBJ2-1; abundance: NA; CDR3aa: ASSHGPYTRYNEQF
v_gene: TRBV10-3; j_gene: TRBJ1-1; abundance: few; CDR3aa: AIRPRGNGNTEAF
v_gene: TRBV12-3/TRBV12-4; j_gene: TRBJ2-1; abundance: NA; CDR3aa: ASSPRGGQYNEQF
v_gene: TRBV19; j_gene: TRBJ2-1; abundance: NA; CDR3aa: ASSALAGGREQF
v_gene: TRBV28; j_gene: TRBJ2-1; abundance: NA; CDR3aa: ASIALGTSENEQF
v_gene: TRBV20-1; j_gene: TRBJ2-5; abundance: few; CDR3aa: SAREGRLKTQY
v_gene: TRBV25-1; j_gene: TRBJ2-5; abundance: few; CDR3aa: ASSEGQGATQHQETQY
v_gene: TRBV5-1; j_gene: TRBJ2-6; abundance: few; CDR3aa: ASSIWEGSGANVLT
v_gene: TRBV5-1; j_gene: TRBJ2-5; abundance: NA; CDR3aa: ASSFGRIETQH
v_gene: TRBV24-1; j_gene: TRBJ2-1; abundance: NA; CDR3aa: ATMSREAFPNEQF
v_gene: TRBV6-5; j_gene: TRBJ2-7; abundance: NA; CDR3aa: ASSYPLGGISYEQY
v_gene: TRBV4-2; j_gene: TRBJ2-3; abundance: NA; CDR3aa: ASSRVAGDLTDTQY
v_gene: TRBV2; j_gene: TRBJ1-1; abundance: few; CDR3aa: ASISDRGLSMNTEAF
v_gene: TRBV20-1; j_gene: TRBJ2-1; abundance: few; CDR3aa: SASGLAGSYNEQF
v_gene: TRBV2; j_gene: TRBJ1-5; abundance: NA; CDR3aa: ASQLQESQPQH
v_gene: TRBV6-6; j_gene: TRBJ2-5; abundance: NA; CDR3aa: ASRTGITETQY
v_gene: TRBV7-2; j_gene: TRBJ2-7; abundance: few; CDR3aa: ASSPGYRGAYEQY
v_gene: TRBV28; j_gene: TRBJ2-7; abundance: few; CDR3aa: ASSSGWSSYEQY
v_gene: TRBV6-5; j_gene: TRBJ2-2; abundance: few; CDR3aa: ASSYGGRNTGELF
v_gene: TRBV7-9; j_gene: TRBJ2-5; abundance: NA; CDR3aa: ASSSTQQETQY
v_gene: TRBV7-2; j_gene: TRBJ2-7; abundance: NA; CDR3aa: ASSLVSRYEQY
v_gene: TRBV14; j_gene: TRBJ2-5; abundance: many; CDR3aa: ASSSLGTQY
v_gene: TRBV7-9; j_gene: TRBJ2-7; abundance: NA; CDR3aa: ASSLAGASNEQY
v_gene: TRBV3-1; j_gene: TRBJ1-6; abundance: many; CDR3aa: ASSQVTGSPLH